This T cell receptor (beta chain) was captured by sequencing in a study of spatial heterogeneity in lung cancer. As for the study in general: For tumor regions, TCR transcript counts showed a strong correlation with a T cell module score derived from matched bulk RNA-seq. Study-level findings and limits: Tumoral mutation counts were tracked by counts of expanded intratumoral alpha and beta TCRs.

The library protocol tagged each TCR cDNA with a unique molecular identifier. TCRdb reprocessed the 5' RACE reads via MiXCR and lists one record per CDR3 protein. The sample consists of some 16,000 distinct CDR3 sequences, 6.5% to 7% of them appearing once. V lost 7 bases to trimming and J lost 4 bases, with 11 bases between them. CDR3 length: 13 amino acids. CDR1 is MNHEY, CDR2 SVGAGI, per germline. This clonotype has a count of ten or more. Its antigen is unidentified. Time point denoted: sample taken at primary tumor resection. TCRs were sequenced from unsorted whole RNA of tumor, nontumor lung or PBMC.

This sequence was found in a female donor with early-stage non-small cell lung cancer. The source material was lung tumor tissue, sampled at surgery. V and J are TRBV6-5 and TRBJ1-3; D may be TRBD1 (5 bases). The CDR3: CASTQGGGNTIYF. The CDR3 DNA is TGTGCCAGCACCCAGGGAGGGGGAAACACCATATATTTT.